Detailed here is one TCR beta chain. This clonotype was picked up many times. Its binding antigen is unknown. It has no much larger one-base neighbor in the sample; base qualities were not kept. Stable Graves' hyperthyroidism was defined as the absence of progression to ophthalmopathy over 18 months of follow-up. Hyperthyroidism patients were newly diagnosed, had a disease duration of under 2 months, and were aged 18 to 65 years. Patients with uncontrolled infections, other autoimmune diseases, pregnancy or lactation were excluded. Clinical symptoms, serum thyroxine and TRAb, thyroid ultrasound, and orbital computed tomography formed the basis for the diagnoses. PBMCs were isolated from 8 to 10 ml of fresh peripheral blood by Ficoll-Paque density gradient centrifugation. Trizol reagent was used to extract total RNA, and RNA quality was then checked on an Agilent 2100 Bioanalyzer. The sample belongs to a study of T cells in Graves' hyperthyroidism and ophthalmopathy (dated 2019 in TCRdb). About the full investigation: Peripheral blood samples were taken at initial diagnosis, before any treatment was given. After blood sampling, hyperthyroidism patients were treated with methimazole at a starting dose of 30 mg daily, and ophthalmopathy patients were treated with high-dose intravenous methylprednisolone. The paper describes TCR Vbeta CDR3 sequencing of 140 or so peripheral blood samples, made up of 40 to 45 ophthalmopathy patients, approximately 73 hyperthyroidism patients and around 17 progressor patients. Prospective prediction of ophthalmopathy was tested in an independent validation cohort consisting of 18 to 20 hyperthyroidism patients and approximately 16 patients who later progressed to ophthalmopathy. In addition, the study compared T-cell repertoires in thyroid tissue and in blood from roughly six Graves' hyperthyroidism patients. For training and testing, the 95 to 100 patients in the discovery cohort were randomly divided in a 7:3 ratio. To identify distinguishing TCR V-J signatures, a discovery cohort of around 100 patients was used, comprising 43 with Graves' ophthalmopathy and around 60 with stable Graves' hyperthyroidism. Results and caveats for the whole study, not just this receptor: Blood samples also contained most of the expanded thyroid clonotypes (frequency above 0.001), which suggests that blood repertoires may reflect thyroid immune responses. No statistical method was used to fix the sample size in advance, and group allocation was not hidden from the investigators. In validation, the model predicted progression to ophthalmopathy with over 65% sensitivity and approximately 72% specificity, a median of approximately 6.7 months before onset. In cross-validation, a model built on a 13 V-J signature told ophthalmopathy apart from stable hyperthyroidism with over 85% sensitivity and around 81% specificity, and in testing the same model reached 80%/75%.

Amplification of TCR beta CDR3 regions was carried out from RNA transcripts. A first-round RT-PCR of the TCR CDR3 used the HTBI primer set with the Qiagen OneStep RT-PCR kit. A second multiplex PCR round built the libraries, followed by size selection and purification. The libraries were sequenced on an Illumina HiSeq2000 using paired-end 100 bp reads. Under the source paper's analysis protocol: SOAPnuke was used to process the raw data, removing reads that contained adapters or uncalled bases, had a mean Phred below 15, or lacked an exact match to the constant primer or identifier. High-quality paired reads were merged using COPE v1.2.5, and each unique nucleotide sequence was defined as a clonotype. MiTCR v1.1 was used to align clonotypes to the IMGT TRBV, TRBD and TRBJ reference segments. Analysis was restricted to V-J combinations with a frequency above 0.0001, which covered 98% to 99.2% of repertoires. A TCS score was defined as the ratio of F50 (clonal expansion) to E x V (chaos), with BLOSUM62-based TCRdist applied between CDR3 peptides within each V-J. Welch's t-statistics and random forest reduced 450 to 600 V-J features to 13, which were used in a naive Bayes classifier (R e1071). Using fastp trimming at Q25 and MiXCR clonotype assembly, TCRdb reanalyzed the public sequencing data and kept in-frame beta chains. Each record represents a unique CDR3 protein, reported with the most common genes and DNA among its rows. These V and J calls derive from TCRdb rather than the authors' analysis. The table for this sample lists roughly 740,000 distinct CDR3 sequences; roughly 15% of them were counted only once. Around 7.7% of the sample rests with the top ten.

This receptor was obtained from a man between 18 and 35 years old with Graves' hyperthyroidism. Sequencing was done on a sample of blood.

The DNA sequence is TGTGCCAGCAGCCGGTTCACCGGGGAGCTGTTTTTT. This gives the protein CASSRFTGELFF. The chain couples TRBV7-2 to TRBJ2-2; no confident D gene assignment can be made. Trimming takes 5 bases from V and 4 bases from J, and the germline ends sit 5 bases apart. Including cysteine and phenylalanine, the CDR3 has 12 amino acids. Only the CDR3 part of the read is kept: 36 bases, read in frame from the first base. Per the germline V gene, SGHTA is the CDR1 and FQGNSA is the CDR2.